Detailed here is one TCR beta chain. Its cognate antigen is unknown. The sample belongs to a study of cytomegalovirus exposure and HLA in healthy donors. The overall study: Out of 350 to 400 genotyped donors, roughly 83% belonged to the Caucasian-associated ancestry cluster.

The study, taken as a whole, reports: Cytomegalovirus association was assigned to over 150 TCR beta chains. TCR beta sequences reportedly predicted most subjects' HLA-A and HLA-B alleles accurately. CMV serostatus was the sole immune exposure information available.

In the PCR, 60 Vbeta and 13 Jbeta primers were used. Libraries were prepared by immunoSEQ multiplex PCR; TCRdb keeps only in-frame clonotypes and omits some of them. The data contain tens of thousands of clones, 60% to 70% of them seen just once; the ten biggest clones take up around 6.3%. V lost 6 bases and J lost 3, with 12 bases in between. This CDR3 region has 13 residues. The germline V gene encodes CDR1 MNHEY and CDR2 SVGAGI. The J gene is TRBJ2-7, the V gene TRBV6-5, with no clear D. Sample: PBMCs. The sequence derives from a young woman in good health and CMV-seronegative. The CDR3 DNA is TGTGCCAGCAGCACCCCAGGTTACTACGAGCAGTACTTC. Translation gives CASSTPGYYEQYF.